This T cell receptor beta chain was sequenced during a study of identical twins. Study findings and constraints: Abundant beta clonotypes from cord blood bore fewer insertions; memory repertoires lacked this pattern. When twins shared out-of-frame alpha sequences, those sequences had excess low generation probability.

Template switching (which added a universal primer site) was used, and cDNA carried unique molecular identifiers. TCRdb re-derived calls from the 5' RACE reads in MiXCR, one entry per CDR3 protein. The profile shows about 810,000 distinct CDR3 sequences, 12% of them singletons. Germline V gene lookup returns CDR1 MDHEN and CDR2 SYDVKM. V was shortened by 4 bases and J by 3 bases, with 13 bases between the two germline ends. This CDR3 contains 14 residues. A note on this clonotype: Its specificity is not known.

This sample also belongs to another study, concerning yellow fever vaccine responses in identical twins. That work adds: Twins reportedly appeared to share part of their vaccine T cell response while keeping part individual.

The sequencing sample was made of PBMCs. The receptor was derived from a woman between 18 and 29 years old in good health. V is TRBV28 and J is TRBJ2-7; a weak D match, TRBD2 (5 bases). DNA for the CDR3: TGTGCCAGCAGTTCCCCTAGGGAGAGCTACGAGCAGTACGTC. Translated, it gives CASSSPRESYEQYV.